Listed below are T cell receptor beta chains from one sample, sequenced in a study of blood T cell repertoires in COVID-19. Assay: immunoSEQ multiplex PCR; the TCRdb copy retains only in-frame clones and omits some. This sample has 90,000 to 120,000 clones, with about four fifths found just once. The sequencing sample was made of peripheral blood. These receptors were obtained from a human donor in a cohort sampled during active COVID-19. Each CDR3 is given with its conserved first and last residue.

>TRBJ1-2|TRBV11-2
CASSLGDGEGYTF
>TRBJ2-7|TRBV3-1/TRBV3-2
CASSQDLQGVRGEQYF
>TRBJ1-2|TRBV28
CASSSSWPGASLGYTF
>TRBJ2-1|TRBV7-2
CASSEQGLGSIF
>TRBJ2-1|TRBV5-1
CASSDRDRGPNEQFF
>TRBJ2-7|TRBV28
CASSFLSGTRQYF
>TRBJ2-3|TRBV18
CASSPSRGLSDTQYF
>TRBJ2-3|TRBV4-3
CASSQQTSRSTDTQYF
>TRBJ1-5|TRBV9
CASSVGGEGNQPQHF
>TRBJ1-1|TRBV28
CASGAFGLNTEAFF
>TRBJ2-1|TRBV5-5
CASSRTFSGSVYNEQFF
>TRBJ1-1|TRBV18
CASSPSWNRGDTEAFF
>TRBJ1-1|TRBV18
CASSRVQQNTEAFF
>TRBJ2-5|TRBV5-1
CASSLGASIPQETQYF
>TRBJ1-4|TRBV12-3/TRBV12-4
CASSLREGEKLFF
>TRBJ2-3|TRBV9
CASSVGPPGSTDTQYF
>TRBJ1-2|TRBV12-3/TRBV12-4
CASSLKQGYGYTF
>TRBJ2-3|TRBV12-5
CASADDRLNTQYF
>TRBJ2-7|TRBV7-6
CASSPRTGSGTDEQYF
>TRBJ2-4|TRBV7-8
CASSSPQTGEDIQYF
>TRBJ2-1|TRBV27
CASSFRAGSGLAGFEQFF
>TRBJ2-7|TRBV28
CASGVPRSGYEQYF
>TRBJ1-3|TRBV19
CASNQGSFSGNTIYF
>TRBJ1-2|TRBV18
CASSRQGIQANGYTF
>TRBJ1-2|TRBV18
CASSERRDAGYGYTF
>TRBJ1-3|TRBV7-9
CASSDDRDGNTIYF
>TRBJ2-6|TRBV27
CASSLLYREGASGANVLTF
>TRBJ2-7|TRBV18
CASSPPNGLAGGAYEQYF
>TRBJ1-4|TRBV30
CAWSVYPRAGEKLFF
>TRBJ1-1|TRBV12-3/TRBV12-4
CASSLYRIEAFF
>TRBJ1-5|TRBV7-2
CASSPGQGNNQPQHF
>TRBJ2-7|TRBV6-5
CASSSRTGTTPEYF
>TRBJ1-1|TRBV6-2/TRBV6-3
CASSYSGTGGAYTEAFF
>TRBJ2-7|TRBV7-6
CASSLAPTAISYEQYF
>TRBJ2-1|TRBV3-1/TRBV3-2
CASSPPPGLGDGNEQFF
>TRBJ2-3|TRBV18
CASSPGLAGVDTQYF
>TRBJ2-1|TRBV7-3
CASSLGASGRTNEQFF
>TRBJ1-1|TRBV3-1/TRBV3-2
CASSQGQGAPEAFF
>TRBJ1-1|TRBV9
CASSVGWGTVNTEAFF
>TRBJ2-1|TRBV6-2/TRBV6-3
CASSYLQTSNEQFF
>TRBJ1-6|TRBV30
CAWSVQGNNSPLHF
>TRBJ1-3|TRBV5-1
CASSASGGFGNTIYF
>TRBJ1-6|TRBV11-3
CASSLGQDNSPLHF
>TRBJ2-3|TRBV7-2
CASSSGLAPDTQYF
>TRBJ1-1|TRBV6-1
CASSELQGTRGEAFF
>TRBJ1-1|TRBV6-1
CASSEQGGTEAFF
>TRBJ2-7|TRBV7-2
CASSLGALNYEQYF
>TRBJ1-3|TRBV6-5
CASLWGVAGNTIYF
>TRBJ2-4|TRBV27
CASSPGLAGAKNIQYF
>TRBJ1-1|TRBV19
CASSTLGQLNTEAFF
>TRBJ2-3|TRBV7-8
CASSLKRYTDTQYF
>TRBJ1-2|TRBV10-3
CAISEGQGDYGYTF
>TRBJ2-1|TRBV5-1
CASSPADSGRGQQFF
>TRBJ1-5|TRBV28
CASSRRTGSGNQPQHF
>TRBJ2-3|TRBV10-3
CAITPQGASSTDTQYF
>TRBJ2-1|TRBV14
CASSQVSSYNEQFF
>TRBJ2-1|TRBV27
CASSPSGGYNEQFF
>TRBJ1-4|TRBV5-1
CASSLAGQPNEKLFF
>TRBJ1-5|TRBV19
CASSIIGAAYQPQHF